The 14 T cell receptor beta chains listed next were all sequenced from one sample in a study of post-analysis software for immune sequencing data. Sequencing libraries made from TCR beta cDNA carried unique molecular identifiers. TCRdb ran MiXCR on the PCR reads and lists one entry per CDR3 protein. The sample has 450,000 or so distinct CDR3 sequences, roughly 45% seen once. Their target antigens are unknown. The study's findings and limits: About 5 TRBV segments occurring more often in patients than controls included TRBV5-6, TRBV5-1 and TRBV20-1.

Material: blood. The receptor source for this set is a girl aged 10 to 17 with multiple sclerosis.

The CDR3 sequence: CASSLFVVGATYEQYF. DNA of the CDR3: TGTGCCAGCAGCTTATTCGTCGTGGGAGCCACCTACGAGCAGTACTTC. The rearrangement joins TRBV7-2 to TRBJ2-7, with D tentatively TRBD2 (5 bases). The CDR3 is 16 residues long. Germline V gives CDR1 SGHTA, CDR2 FQGNSA. The ends were cut back, 2 bases at V and 2 bases at J, with 16 bases in the middle.

The V gene is TRBV7-2, the J gene TRBJ2-4; 8 bases map to TRBD2. The end of the DNA fits TRBJ2-7 better, so the J call may be wrong. The CDR3 extends over 15 amino acids. CDR1 is SGHTA, CDR2 FQGNSA, per germline. This CDR3 is CASSSRASGPYEQYF. The CDR3 DNA reads as TGTGCCAGCAGCTCAAGAGCTAGCGGGCCTTACGAGCAGTACTTC.

This sequence joins TRBV6-6 and TRBJ1-2; no clear D gene. CDR1 and CDR2 (germline): MNHNY, SVGAGI (reference sequence). This CDR3 comprises 17 residues. Trimming shortened V by 5 bases and J by 0 bases, and 19 bases separated the two germline ends. CDR3 in DNA: TGTGCCAGCAGTCGACTGATTCCTGGGCTGTCTAACTATGGCTACACCTTC. The encoded protein is CASSRLIPGLSNYGYTF.

The rearrangement uses TRBV12-3 or TRBV12-4 and TRBJ2-1; D remains unclear. There are 13 residues in the CDR3. Between the trimmed V and J ends, which lost 6 bases and 6 bases, there was a span of 12 bases. DNA of the CDR3: TGTGCCAGCAGGAAGACTCCCCGCAATGAGCAGTTCTTC. Residues: CASRKTPRNEQFF.

V is TRBV12-3 or TRBV12-4 and J is TRBJ2-3; D possibly corresponds to TRBD2 (6 bases). The CDR3 covers 14 residues. V was trimmed by 3 bases and J by 6 bases, leaving 13 bases between them. The CDR3 DNA is TGTGCCAGCAGTTTTATAGGGACTGGTGATACGCAGTATTTT. Encoded protein: CASSFIGTGDTQYF.

V and J are TRBV27 and TRBJ2-1; D assignment may be TRBD1 or TRBD2 (6 bases each). There are 15 residues in the CDR3. Germline assignment: CDR1 MNHEY and CDR2 SMNVEV (reference sequence). V gave up 8 bases and J gave up 9 bases, with 23 bases separating them. The CDR3, as DNA: TGTGCCAGCTGGCCGGGGGCGGGAAAGGGTGGTGAGCAGTTCTTC. It encodes CASWPGAGKGGEQFF.

This clonotype was recorded many times. The chain recombines TRBV5-1 with TRBJ2-3; no reliable D call. V shed 4 bases and J shed 1 base, with 10 bases lying between them. The CDR3 is made up of 14 amino acids. Germline V gene lookup returns CDR1 SGHRS and CDR2 YFSETQ. CDR3 in amino acids: CASSDPTGTDTQYF. CDR3 DNA: TGCGCCAGCAGCGATCCTACTGGCACAGATACGCAGTATTTT.

There are a few counts of this clonotype. The chain combines TRBV6-2 or TRBV6-3 with TRBJ2-1; 7 bases are a match to TRBD2. J was trimmed by 2 bases and V by 5 bases; bases with no gene match: 6. Looked up from germline, CDR1 is MNHEY and CDR2 is SVGEGT. The CDR3 spans 15 residues. DNA of the CDR3: TGTGCCAGCAGTACCTCTAGCGGAGCCTACAATGAGCAGTTCTTC. This sequence encodes CASSTSSGAYNEQFF.

This clonotype came up a few times. The chain recombines TRBV7-9 with TRBJ2-7, with TRBD1 identical over 7 bases. With 2 bases clipped from V and 3 bases from J, the junction kept 7 bases outside the gene matches. CDR3 length: 15 amino acids. Germline CDR1 reads SEHNR; CDR2 reads FQNEAQ (reference sequence). CDR3 residues: CASSLPTGLRYEQYF. In DNA form, the CDR3 reads TGTGCCAGCAGCTTACCGACAGGGCTCCGCTACGAGCAGTACTTC.

The chain is built from TRBV11-2 and TRBJ2-3; D perhaps matches TRBD1 (7 bases). From germline, CDR1 is SGHAT and CDR2 FQNNGV. V shed 3 bases and J shed 4 bases, with 17 bases lying between them. This CDR3 is built from 16 residues. CDR3 DNA sequence: TGTGCCAGCAGCTTGCGTGGGGGGCAGGGGGCAGATACGCAGTATTTT. This gives the protein CASSLRGGQGADTQYF.

The V gene is TRBV10-3, the J gene TRBJ1-2, with D tentatively TRBD1 (5 bases). Germline V gives CDR1 ENHRY, CDR2 SYGVKD. This CDR3 comprises 16 residues. V lost 6 bases and J 8 bases, leaving 25 bases between the germline ends. CDR3 region: CAISEAPDGGGGGYTF. The CDR3 DNA is TGTGCCATCAGCGAGGCCCCGGACGGGGGAGGAGGAGGCTACACCTTC.

This clonotype was detected a few times. The chain recombines TRBV7-3 with TRBJ2-1, with 8 bases aligning to TRBD2. This CDR3 is built from 16 residues. Looked up from germline, CDR1 is SGHTA and CDR2 is FQGTGA. Germline trimming cut 1 base from V and 7 bases from J; bases unmatched to any gene: 9. Here the CDR3 DNA reads TGTGCCAGCAGCTTAAGCCCGGCTAGCGGGCTGAATGAGCAGTTCTTC. It yields the protein CASSLSPASGLNEQFF.

This chain connects TRBV11-1 to TRBJ2-1; 8 bases line up with TRBD1. The CDR3 loop spans 15 amino acids. CDR1 and CDR2 from the germline V gene are SGHAT and FQDESV (reference sequence). Trimming removed 4 bases from V and 5 bases from J; junction bases left unmatched: 7. The DNA for the CDR3 is TGTGCCAGCAGCTCCTGGACAGGGAGCAACAATGAGCAGTTCTTC. This codes for CASSSWTGSNNEQFF. Full variable domain (outside the CDR3, taken from reference TRBV11-1 and TRBJ2-1): EAEVAQSPRYKITEKSQAVAFWCDPISGHATLYWYRQILGQGPELLVQFQDESVVDDSQLPKDRFSAERLKGVDSTLKIQPAELGDSAMYLCASSSWTGSNNEQFFGPGTRLTVL.

This rearrangement joins TRBV11-2 to TRBJ2-1, with TRBD1 matching 7 bases. Trimming at V came to 2 bases and at J to 7 bases, leaving 11 bases not matched to a gene. Per germline, CDR1 SGHAT and CDR2 FQNNGV. The CDR3 is 16 amino acids. The CDR3 reads CASSLRGTGAQNEQFF. Written as DNA, the CDR3 is TGTGCCAGCAGCTTAAGGGGTACAGGGGCTCAGAATGAGCAGTTCTTC.